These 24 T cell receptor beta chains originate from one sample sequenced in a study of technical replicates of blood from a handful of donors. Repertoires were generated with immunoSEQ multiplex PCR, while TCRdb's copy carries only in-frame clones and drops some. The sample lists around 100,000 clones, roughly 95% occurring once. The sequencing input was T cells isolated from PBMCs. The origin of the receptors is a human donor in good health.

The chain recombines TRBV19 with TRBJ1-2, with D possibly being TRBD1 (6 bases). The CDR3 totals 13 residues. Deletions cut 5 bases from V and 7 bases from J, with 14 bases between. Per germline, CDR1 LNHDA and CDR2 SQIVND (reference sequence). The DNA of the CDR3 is TGTGCCAGTAGTCCGATACAGGGAACTGGCTACACCTTC. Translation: CASSPIQGTGYTF.

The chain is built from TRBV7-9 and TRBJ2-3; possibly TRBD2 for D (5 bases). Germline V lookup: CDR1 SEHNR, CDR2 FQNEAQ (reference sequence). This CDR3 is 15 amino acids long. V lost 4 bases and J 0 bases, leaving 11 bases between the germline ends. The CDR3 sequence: CASSSGTRSTDTQYF. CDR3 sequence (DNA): TGTGCCAGCAGCTCGGGAACCCGAAGCACAGATACGCAGTATTTT.

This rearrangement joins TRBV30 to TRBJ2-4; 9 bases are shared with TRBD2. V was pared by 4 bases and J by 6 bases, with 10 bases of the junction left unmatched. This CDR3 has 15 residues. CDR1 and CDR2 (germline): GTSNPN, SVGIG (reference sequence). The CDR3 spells CAWTEAGTSPNIQYF. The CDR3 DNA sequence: TGTGCCTGGACAGAAGCCGGGACTAGCCCAAACATTCAGTACTTC.

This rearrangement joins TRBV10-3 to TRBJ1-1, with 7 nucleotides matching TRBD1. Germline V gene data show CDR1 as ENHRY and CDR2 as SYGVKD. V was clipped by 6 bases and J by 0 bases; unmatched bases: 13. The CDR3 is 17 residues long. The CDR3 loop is CAISQLPGQPVNTEAFF. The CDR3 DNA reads TGTGCCATCAGCCAACTTCCGGGACAGCCAGTGAACACTGAAGCTTTCTTT.

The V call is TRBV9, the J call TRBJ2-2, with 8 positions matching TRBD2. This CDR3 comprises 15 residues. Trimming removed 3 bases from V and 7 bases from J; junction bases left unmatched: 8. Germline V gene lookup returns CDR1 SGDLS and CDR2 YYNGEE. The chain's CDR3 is CASSASGRVVGELFF. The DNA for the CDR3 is TGTGCCAGCAGCGCAAGCGGGAGAGTAGTCGGGGAGCTGTTTTTT. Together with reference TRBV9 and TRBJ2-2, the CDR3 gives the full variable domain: DSGVTQTPKHLITATGQRVTLRCSPRSGDLSVYWYQQSLDQGLQFLIQYYNGEERAKGNILERFSAQQFPDLHSELNLSSLELGDSALYFCASSASGRVVGELFFGEGSRLTVL.

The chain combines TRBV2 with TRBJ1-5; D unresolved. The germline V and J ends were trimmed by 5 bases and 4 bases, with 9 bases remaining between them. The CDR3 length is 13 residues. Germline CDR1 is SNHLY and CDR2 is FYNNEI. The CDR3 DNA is TGTGCCAGCAGTCGGGAGGAAAATCAGCCCCAGCATTTT. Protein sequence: CASSREENQPQHF.

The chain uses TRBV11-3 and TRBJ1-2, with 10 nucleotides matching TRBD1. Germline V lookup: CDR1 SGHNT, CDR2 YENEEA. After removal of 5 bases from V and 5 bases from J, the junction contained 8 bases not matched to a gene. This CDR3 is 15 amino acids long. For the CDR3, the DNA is TGTGCCAGCAGCCCAACCCGGGACAGGGGTTATGGCTACACCTTC. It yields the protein CASSPTRDRGYGYTF.

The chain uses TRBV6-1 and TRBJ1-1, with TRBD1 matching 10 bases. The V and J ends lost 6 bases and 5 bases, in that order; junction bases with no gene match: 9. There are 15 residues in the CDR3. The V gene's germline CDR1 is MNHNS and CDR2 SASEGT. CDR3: CASRHRDRGLTEAFF. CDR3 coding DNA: TGTGCCAGCAGGCACCGGGACAGGGGTTTGACTGAAGCTTTCTTT.

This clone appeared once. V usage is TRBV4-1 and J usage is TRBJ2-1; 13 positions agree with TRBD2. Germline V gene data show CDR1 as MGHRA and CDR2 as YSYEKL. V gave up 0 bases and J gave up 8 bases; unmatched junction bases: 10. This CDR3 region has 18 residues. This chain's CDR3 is CASSQEGLAGRSPHEQFF. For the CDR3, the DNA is TGCGCCAGCAGCCAAGAGGGACTAGCGGGACGATCCCCCCATGAGCAGTTCTTC.

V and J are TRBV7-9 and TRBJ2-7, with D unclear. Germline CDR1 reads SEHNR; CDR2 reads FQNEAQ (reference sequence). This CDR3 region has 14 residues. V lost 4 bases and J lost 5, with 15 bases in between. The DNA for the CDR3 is TGTGCCAGCAGCTCGCTAGTAGTCCAACACGAGCAGTACTTC. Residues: CASSSLVVQHEQYF. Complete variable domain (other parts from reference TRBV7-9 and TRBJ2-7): DTGVSQNPRHKITKRGQNVTFRCDPISEHNRLYWYRQTLGQGPEFLTYFQNEAQLEKSRLLSDRFSAERPKGSFSTLEIQRTEQGDSAMYLCASSSLVVQHEQYFGPGTRLTVT.

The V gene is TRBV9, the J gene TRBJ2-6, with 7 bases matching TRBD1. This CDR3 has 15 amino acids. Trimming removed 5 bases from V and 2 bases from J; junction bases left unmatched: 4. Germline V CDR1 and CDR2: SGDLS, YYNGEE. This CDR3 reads CASRKQGTGANVLTF. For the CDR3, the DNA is TGTGCCAGCAGGAAACAGGGGACTGGGGCCAACGTCCTGACTTTC.

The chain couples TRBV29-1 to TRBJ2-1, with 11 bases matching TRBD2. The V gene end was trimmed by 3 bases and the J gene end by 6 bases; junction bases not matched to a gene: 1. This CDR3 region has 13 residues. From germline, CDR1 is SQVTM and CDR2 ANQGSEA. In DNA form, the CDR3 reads TGCAGCGTTGAGGGACTAGCGGCCAATGAGCAGTTCTTC. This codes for CSVEGLAANEQFF.

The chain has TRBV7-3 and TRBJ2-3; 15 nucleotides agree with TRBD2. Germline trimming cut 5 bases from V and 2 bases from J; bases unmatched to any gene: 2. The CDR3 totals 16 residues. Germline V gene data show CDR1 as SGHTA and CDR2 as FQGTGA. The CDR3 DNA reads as TGTGCCAGCAGCAGGACTAGCGGGGGGGCCACAGATACGCAGTATTTT. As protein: CASSRTSGGATDTQYF. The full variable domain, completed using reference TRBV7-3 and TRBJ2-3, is GAGVSQTPSNKVTEKGKYVELRCDPISGHTALYWYRQSLGQGPEFLIYFQGTGAADDSGLPNDRFFAVRPEGSVSTLKIQRTERGDSAVYLCASSRTSGGATDTQYFGPGTRLTVL.

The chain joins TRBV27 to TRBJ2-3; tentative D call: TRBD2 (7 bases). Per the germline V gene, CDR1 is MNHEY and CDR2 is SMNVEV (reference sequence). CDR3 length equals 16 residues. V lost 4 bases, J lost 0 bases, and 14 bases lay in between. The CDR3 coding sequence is TGTGCCAGCAGTTGGGGGGCGGGGGCTAGCACAGATACGCAGTATTTT. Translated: CASSWGAGASTDTQYF.

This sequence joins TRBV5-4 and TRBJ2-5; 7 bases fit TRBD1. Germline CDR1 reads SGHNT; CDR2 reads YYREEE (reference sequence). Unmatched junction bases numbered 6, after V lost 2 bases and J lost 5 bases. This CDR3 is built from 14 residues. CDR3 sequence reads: CASSFYRGLETQYF. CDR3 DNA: TGTGCCAGCAGCTTTTATAGGGGGCTGGAGACCCAGTACTTC.

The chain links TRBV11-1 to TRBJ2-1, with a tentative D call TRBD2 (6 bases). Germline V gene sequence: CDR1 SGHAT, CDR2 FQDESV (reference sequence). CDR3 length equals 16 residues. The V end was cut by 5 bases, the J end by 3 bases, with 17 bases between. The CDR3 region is CASSEPGLQIYNEQFF. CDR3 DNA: TGTGCCAGCAGCGAGCCGGGACTCCAAATCTACAATGAGCAGTTCTTC.

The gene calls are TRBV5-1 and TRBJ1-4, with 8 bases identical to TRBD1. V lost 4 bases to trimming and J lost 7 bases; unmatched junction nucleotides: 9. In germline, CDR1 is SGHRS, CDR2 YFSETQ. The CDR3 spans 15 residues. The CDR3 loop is CASSISTGAFEKLFF. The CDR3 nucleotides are TGCGCCAGCAGCATCTCGACAGGGGCGTTTGAAAAACTGTTTTTT.

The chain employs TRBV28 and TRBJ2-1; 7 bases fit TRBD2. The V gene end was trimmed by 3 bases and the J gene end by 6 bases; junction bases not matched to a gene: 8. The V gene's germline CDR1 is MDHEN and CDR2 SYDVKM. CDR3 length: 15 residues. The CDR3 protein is CASSFLGLPLNEQFF. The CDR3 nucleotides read TGTGCCAGCAGTTTTTTGGGACTACCACTCAATGAGCAGTTCTTC.

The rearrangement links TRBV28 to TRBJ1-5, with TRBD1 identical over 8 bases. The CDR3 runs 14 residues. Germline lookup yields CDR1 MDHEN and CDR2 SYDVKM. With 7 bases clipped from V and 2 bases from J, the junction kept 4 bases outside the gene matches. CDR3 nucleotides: TGTGCCAGCACCCCGGACAGGGGCAATCAGCCCCAGCATTTT. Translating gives CASTPDRGNQPQHF.

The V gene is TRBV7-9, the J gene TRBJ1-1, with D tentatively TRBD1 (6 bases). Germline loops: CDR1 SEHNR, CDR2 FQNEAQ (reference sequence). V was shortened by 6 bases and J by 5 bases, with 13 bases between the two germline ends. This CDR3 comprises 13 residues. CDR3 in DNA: TGTGCCAGCAGGGGTGGGGGCGAGACTGAAGCTTTCTTT. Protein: CASRGGGETEAFF.

CDR3 nucleotides: TGCGCCAGCAGCACGGACAGGGCCTCCCAAGAGACCCAGTACTTC. Protein product: CASSTDRASQETQYF. V is TRBV5-1 and J is TRBJ2-5, with 8 bases that match TRBD1. CDR1 is SGHRS and CDR2 is YFSETQ in the germline V gene. The V and J ends lost 4 bases and 1 base, in that order; junction bases with no gene match: 6. The CDR3 has 15 amino acids.

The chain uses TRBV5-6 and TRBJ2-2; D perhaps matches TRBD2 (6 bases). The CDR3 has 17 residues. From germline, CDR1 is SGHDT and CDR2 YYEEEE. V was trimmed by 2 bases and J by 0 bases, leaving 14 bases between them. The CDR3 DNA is TGTGCCAGCAGCTTAAATGGGGCGGGGACGAACACCGGGGAGCTGTTTTTT. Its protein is CASSLNGAGTNTGELFF.

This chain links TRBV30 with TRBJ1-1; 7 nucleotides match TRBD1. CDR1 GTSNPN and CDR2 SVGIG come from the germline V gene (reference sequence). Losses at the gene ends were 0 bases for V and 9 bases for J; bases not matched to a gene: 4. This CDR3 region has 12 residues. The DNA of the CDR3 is TGTGCCTGGAGTGTGGGGACAGCCCAAGCTTTCTTT. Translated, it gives CAWSVGTAQAFF.

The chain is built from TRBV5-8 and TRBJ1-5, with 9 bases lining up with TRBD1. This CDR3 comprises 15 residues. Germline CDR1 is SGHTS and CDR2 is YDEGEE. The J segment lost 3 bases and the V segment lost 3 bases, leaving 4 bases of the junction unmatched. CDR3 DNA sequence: TGTGCCAGCAGCTCGGACAGGGGCGACAATCAGCCCCAGCATTTT. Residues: CASSSDRGDNQPQHF. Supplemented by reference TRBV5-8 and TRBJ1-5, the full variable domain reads EAGVTQSPTHLIKTRGQQATLRCSPISGHTSVYWYQQALGLGLQFLLWYDEGEERNRGNFPPRFSGRQFPNYSSELNVNALELEDSALYLCASSSDRGDNQPQHFGDGTRLSIL.